This T cell receptor (beta chain) was recorded in a study of blood T cell repertoires in COVID-19. Authors' processing steps: Counts of nucleated cells, estimated from reference gene primer amplification, were obtained. Sequencing used immunoSEQ multiplex PCR; TCRdb keeps in-frame clones, though not all of them. That table gives V, J and clone size, and the DNA gave D and trimming. The sample has tens of thousands of clones; 65% to 80% are singletons. CDR3 length: 16 amino acids. The V end was cut by 4 bases, the J end by 0 bases, with 13 bases between. The germline gives CDR1 SGHTA, CDR2 FQGNSA. The rearrangement joins TRBV7-2 to TRBJ2-4; perhaps TRBD1 as D (7 bases). The sequenced sample was peripheral blood. The sequence was collected from a man between 25 and 39 years old with COVID-19, enrolled during active disease. DNA of the CDR3: TGTGCCAGCAGCTCTCGACAGGGACTAGCCAAAAACATTCAGTACTTC. This gives the protein CASSSRQGLAKNIQYF.